This TCR beta chain stems from a study of T cell clonality in common variable immunodeficiency. Study-level results: The cause of increased CVID clonality remains unclear without subpopulation sequencing. Shared TCRbeta clones were fewer between CVID subjects than controls.

The germline CDR1 and CDR2 sequences are PRHDT and FYEKMQ (reference sequence). J lost 0 bases, V lost 5 bases, and 9 bases had no gene match. CDR3 size: 17 residues. The table lists this clone with many counts. Its specificity is unknown. With the read ending 3 residues before the CDR3 end, the germline J gene is used to fill in that end. Repertoires were generated with immunoSEQ multiplex PCR, while TCRdb's copy carries only in-frame clones and drops some. The profile covers about 64,000 clones, none occurring a single time. This chain uses TRBV13 with TRBJ2-5; TRBD2 agrees at 10 bases. This receptor was identified in a person aged 18 to 70 in good health. Sequencing was carried out using peripheral blood mononuclear cells. This CDR3 reads CASSPTRAGGYQETQYF. The sequenced part of the CDR3 DNA is TGTGCCAGCAGCCCTACCAGAGCGGGAGGGTACCAAGAGACC.